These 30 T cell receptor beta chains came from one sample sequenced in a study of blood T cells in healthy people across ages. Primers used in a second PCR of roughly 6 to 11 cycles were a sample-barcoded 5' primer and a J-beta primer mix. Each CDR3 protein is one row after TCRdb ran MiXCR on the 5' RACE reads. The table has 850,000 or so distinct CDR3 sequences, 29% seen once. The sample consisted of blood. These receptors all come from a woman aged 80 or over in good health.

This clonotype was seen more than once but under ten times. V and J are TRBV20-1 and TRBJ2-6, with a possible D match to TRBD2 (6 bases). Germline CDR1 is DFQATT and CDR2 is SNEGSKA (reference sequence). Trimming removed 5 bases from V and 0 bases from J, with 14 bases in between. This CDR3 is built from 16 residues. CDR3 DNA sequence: TGCAGTGCTTCGGGGGTTACCTCCTCTGGGGCCAACGTCCTGACTTTC. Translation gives CSASGVTSSGANVLTF.

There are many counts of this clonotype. The CDR3 DNA reads as TGTGCCAGCAGCTTAACTGGGACAGCCCTTAGCACAGATACGCAGTATTTT. Translated, it gives CASSLTGTALSTDTQYF. The chain combines TRBV7-2 with TRBJ2-3; 7 bases agree with TRBD1. The V gene end was trimmed by 2 bases and the J gene end by 0 bases; junction bases not matched to a gene: 8. The CDR3 is 17 amino acids. Germline loops: CDR1 SGHTA, CDR2 FQGNSA.

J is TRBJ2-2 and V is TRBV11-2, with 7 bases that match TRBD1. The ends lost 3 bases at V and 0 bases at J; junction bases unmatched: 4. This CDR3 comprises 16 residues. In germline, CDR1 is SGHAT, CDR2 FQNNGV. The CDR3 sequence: CASSFGTVANTGELFF. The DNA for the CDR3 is TGTGCCAGCAGCTTCGGGACAGTCGCGAACACCGGGGAGCTGTTTTTT.

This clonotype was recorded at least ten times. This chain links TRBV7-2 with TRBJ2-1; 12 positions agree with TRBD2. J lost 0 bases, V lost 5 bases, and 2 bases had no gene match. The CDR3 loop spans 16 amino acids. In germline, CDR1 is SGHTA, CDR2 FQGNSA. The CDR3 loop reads CASSRTSGASYNEQFF. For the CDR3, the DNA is TGTGCCAGCAGCAGGACTAGCGGGGCCTCCTACAATGAGCAGTTCTTC.

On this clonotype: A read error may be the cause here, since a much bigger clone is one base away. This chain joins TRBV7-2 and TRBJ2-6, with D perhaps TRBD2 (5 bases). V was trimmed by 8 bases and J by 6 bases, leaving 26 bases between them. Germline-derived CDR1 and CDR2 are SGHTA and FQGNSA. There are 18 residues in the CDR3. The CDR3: CASLGAPTRSEEANVLTF. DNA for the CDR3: TGTGCCAGCCTGGGAGCGCCGACCCGGAGCGAGGAGGCCAACGTCCTGACTTTC.

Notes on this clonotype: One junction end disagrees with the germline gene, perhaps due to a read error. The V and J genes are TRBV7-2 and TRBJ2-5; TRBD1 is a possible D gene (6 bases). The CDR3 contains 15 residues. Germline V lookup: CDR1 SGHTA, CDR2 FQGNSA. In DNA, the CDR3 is TGTGCCGGCAGCTTGGGTCCAACAGGGATCAGTGGGCAGTACTTC. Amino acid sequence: CAGSLGPTGISGQYF. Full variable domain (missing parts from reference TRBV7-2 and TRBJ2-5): GAGVSQSPSNKVTEKGKDVELRCDPISGHTALYWYRQSLGQGLEFLIYFQGNSAPDKSGLPSDRFSAERTGGSVSTLTIQRTQQEDSAVYLCAGSLGPTGISGQYFGPGTRLLVL.

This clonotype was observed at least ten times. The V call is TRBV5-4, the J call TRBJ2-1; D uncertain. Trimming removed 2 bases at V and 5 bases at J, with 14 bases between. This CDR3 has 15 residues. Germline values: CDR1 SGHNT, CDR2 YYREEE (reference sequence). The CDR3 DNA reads TGTGCCAGCAGCTTAGCCTTGAAGAACAACAATGAGCAGTTCTTC. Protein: CASSLALKNNNEQFF.

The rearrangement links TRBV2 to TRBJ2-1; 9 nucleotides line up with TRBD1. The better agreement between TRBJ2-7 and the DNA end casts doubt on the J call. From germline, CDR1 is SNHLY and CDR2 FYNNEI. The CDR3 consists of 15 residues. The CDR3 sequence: CASSAGQGIYNEQYF. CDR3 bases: TGTGCCAGCAGTGCGGGACAGGGTATCTACAATGAGCAGTACTTC.

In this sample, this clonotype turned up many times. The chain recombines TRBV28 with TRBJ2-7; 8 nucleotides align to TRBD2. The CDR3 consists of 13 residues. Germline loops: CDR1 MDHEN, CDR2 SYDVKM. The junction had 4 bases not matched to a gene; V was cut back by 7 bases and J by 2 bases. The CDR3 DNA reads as TGTGCCAGCACCTCGGGGGGGGCCTACGAGCAGTACTTC. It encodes CASTSGGAYEQYF.

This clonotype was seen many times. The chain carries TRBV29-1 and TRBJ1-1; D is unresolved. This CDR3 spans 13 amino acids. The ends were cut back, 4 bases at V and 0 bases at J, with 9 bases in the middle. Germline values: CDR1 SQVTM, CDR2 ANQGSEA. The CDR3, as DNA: TGCAGCGTTGCCATGGGTATGAACACTGAAGCTTTCTTT. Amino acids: CSVAMGMNTEAFF. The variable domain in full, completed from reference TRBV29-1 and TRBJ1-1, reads SAVISQKPSRDICQRGTSLTIQCQVDSQVTMMFWYRQQPGQSLTLIATANQGSEATYESGFVIDKFPISRPNLTFSTLTVSNMSPEDSSIYLCSVAMGMNTEAFFGQGTRLTVV.

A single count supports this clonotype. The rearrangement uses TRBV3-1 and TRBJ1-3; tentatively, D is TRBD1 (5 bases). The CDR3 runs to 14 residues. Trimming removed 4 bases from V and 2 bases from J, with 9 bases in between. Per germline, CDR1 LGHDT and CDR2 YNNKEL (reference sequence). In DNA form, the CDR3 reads TGTGCCAGCAGCCCGTCGGGGCCTGGAAACACCATATATTTT. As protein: CASSPSGPGNTIYF. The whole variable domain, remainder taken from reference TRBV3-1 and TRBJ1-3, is DTAVSQTPKYLVTQMGNDKSIKCEQNLGHDTMYWYKQDSKKFLKIMFSYNNKELIINETVPNRFSPKSPDKAHLNLHINSLELGDSAVYFCASSPSGPGNTIYFGEGSWLTVV.

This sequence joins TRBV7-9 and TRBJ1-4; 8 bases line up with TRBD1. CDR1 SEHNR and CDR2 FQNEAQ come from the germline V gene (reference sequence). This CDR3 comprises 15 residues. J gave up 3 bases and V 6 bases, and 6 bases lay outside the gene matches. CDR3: CASSYGQGSNEKLFF. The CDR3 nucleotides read TGTGCCAGCAGTTACGGACAGGGATCTAATGAAAAACTGTTTTTT.

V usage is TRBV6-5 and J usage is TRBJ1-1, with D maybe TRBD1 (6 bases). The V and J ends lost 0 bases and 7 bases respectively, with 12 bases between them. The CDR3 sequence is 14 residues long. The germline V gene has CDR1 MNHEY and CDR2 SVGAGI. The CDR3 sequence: CASSYSGTNLEAFF. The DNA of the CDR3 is TGTGCCAGCAGTTACTCGGGGACAAACCTTGAAGCTTTCTTT.

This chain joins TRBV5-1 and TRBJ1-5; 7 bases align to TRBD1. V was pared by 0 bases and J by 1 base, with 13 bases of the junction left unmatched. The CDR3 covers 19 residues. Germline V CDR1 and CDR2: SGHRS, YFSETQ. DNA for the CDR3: TGCGCCAGCAGCTTGGTACCCAGGGGGGCGGATTCGAGCAATCAGCCCCAGCATTTT. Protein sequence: CASSLVPRGADSSNQPQHF.

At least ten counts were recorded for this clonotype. The CDR3 reads CASSRSSGGRTDTQYF. CDR3 coding DNA: TGCGCCAGCAGCCGAAGTAGCGGGGGAAGGACAGATACGCAGTATTTT. V gene TRBV4-3 combines with J gene TRBJ2-3; the match to TRBD2 covers 9 bases. Germline values: CDR1 LGHNA, CDR2 YSLEER. The CDR3 length is 16 residues. The ends lost 4 bases at V and 3 bases at J; junction bases unmatched: 8.

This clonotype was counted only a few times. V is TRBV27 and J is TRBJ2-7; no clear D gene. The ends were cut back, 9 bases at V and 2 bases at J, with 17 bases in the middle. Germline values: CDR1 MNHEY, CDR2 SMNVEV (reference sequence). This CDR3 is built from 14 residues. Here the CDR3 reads CASREGGRPYEQYF. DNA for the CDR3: TGTGCCAGTCGAGAAGGTGGAAGGCCCTACGAGCAGTACTTC.

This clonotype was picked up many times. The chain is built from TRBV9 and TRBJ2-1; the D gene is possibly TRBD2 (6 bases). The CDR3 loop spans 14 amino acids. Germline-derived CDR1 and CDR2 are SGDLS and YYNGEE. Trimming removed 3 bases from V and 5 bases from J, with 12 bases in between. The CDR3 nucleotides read TGTGCCAGCAGCGCGGGACTTTATAACAATGAGCAGTTCTTC. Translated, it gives CASSAGLYNNEQFF.

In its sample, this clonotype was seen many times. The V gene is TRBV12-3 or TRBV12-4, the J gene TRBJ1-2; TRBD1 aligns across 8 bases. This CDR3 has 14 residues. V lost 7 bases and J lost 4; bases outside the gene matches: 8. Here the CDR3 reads CASTLTGAPYGYTF. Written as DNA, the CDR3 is TGTGCCAGCACCCTGACAGGGGCGCCCTATGGCTACACCTTC.

The CDR3 DNA reads as TGTGCCAGCAGTTTGCAAGGGGCGGGGGCCAAAAACATTCAGTACTTC. As protein: CASSLQGAGAKNIQYF. V usage is TRBV12-3 or TRBV12-4 and J usage is TRBJ2-4, with a tentative D call TRBD2 (6 bases). This CDR3 is 16 amino acids long. V lost 3 bases and J 1 base, leaving 13 bases between the germline ends.

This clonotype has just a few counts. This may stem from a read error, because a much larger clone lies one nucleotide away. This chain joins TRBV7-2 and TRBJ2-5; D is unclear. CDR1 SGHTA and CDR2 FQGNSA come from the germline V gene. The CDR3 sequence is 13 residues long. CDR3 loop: CAGSLDLEETQYF. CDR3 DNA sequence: TGTGCCGGCAGCTTAGACTTGGAAGAGACCCAGTACTTC.

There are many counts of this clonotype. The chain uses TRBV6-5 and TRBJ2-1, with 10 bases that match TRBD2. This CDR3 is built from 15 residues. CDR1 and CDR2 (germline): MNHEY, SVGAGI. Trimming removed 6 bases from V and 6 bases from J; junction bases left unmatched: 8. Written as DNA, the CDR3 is TGTGCCAGCAGGCGTAGCGGGGGGTTGGGCAATGAGCAGTTCTTC. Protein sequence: CASRRSGGLGNEQFF.

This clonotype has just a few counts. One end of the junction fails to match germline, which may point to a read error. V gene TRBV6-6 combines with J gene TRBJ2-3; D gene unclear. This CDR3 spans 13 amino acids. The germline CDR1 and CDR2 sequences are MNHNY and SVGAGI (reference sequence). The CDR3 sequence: CACSPPGRDTQYF. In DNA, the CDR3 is TGTGCCTGCAGCCCCCCTGGAAGGGATACGCAGTATTTT.

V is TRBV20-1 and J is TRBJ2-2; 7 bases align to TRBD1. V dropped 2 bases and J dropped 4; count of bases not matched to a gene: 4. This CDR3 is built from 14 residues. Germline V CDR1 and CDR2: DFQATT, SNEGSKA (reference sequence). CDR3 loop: CSARKDRSTGELFF. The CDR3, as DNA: TGCAGTGCTAGAAAGGACAGGTCCACCGGGGAGCTGTTTTTT.

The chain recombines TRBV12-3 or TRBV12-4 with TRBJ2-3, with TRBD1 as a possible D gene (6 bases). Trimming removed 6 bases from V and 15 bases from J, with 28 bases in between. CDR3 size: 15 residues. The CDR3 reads CASSLGQPPGDTEYF. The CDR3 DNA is TGTGCCAGCAGCCTAGGACAGCCCCCAGGGGATACGGAATATTTT.

The CDR3 DNA sequence: TGTGCCTGGAGTGTCGTGACTAGCGGGGGGGGTCGATTCGCAGATACGCAGTATTTT. It encodes CAWSVVTSGGGRFADTQYF. The chain combines TRBV30 with TRBJ2-3; 14 nucleotides match TRBD2. CDR1 and CDR2 (germline): GTSNPN, SVGIG (reference sequence). V trimming: 0 bases; J trimming: 4 bases; junction bases outside the gene matches: 12. This CDR3 is built from 19 residues.

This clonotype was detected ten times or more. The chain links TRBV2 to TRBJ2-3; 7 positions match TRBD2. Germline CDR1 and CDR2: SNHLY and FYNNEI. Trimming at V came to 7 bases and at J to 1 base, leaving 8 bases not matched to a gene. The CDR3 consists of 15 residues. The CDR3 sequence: CASTLGGSGTDTQYF. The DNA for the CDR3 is TGTGCCAGCACCCTGGGAGGGAGCGGCACAGATACGCAGTATTTT.

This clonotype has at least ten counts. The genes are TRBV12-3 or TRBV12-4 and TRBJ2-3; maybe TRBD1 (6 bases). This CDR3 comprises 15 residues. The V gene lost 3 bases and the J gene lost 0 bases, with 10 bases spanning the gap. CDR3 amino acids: CASSFGQGSTDTQYF. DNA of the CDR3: TGTGCCAGCAGTTTCGGGCAGGGGAGCACAGATACGCAGTATTTT.

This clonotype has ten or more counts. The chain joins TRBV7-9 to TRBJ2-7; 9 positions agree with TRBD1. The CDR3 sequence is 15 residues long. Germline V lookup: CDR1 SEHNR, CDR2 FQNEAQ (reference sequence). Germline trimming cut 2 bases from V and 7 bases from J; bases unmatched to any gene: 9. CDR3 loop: CASSLSTGGLGEQYF. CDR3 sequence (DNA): TGTGCCAGCAGCTTATCTACAGGGGGCTTGGGAGAGCAGTACTTC.

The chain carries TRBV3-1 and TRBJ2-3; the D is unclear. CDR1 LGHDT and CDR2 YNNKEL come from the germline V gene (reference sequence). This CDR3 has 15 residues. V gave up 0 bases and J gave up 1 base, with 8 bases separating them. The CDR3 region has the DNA TGTGCCAGCAGCCAAGACACCTACCGCACAGATACGCAGTATTTT. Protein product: CASSQDTYRTDTQYF.

The CDR3 DNA is TGTGCCACCAGTGTAGCCGGAACCGGGGAGCTGTTTTTT. Translating it yields CATSVAGTGELFF. V usage is TRBV24-1 and J usage is TRBJ2-2, with D uncertain. This CDR3 is built from 13 residues. Germline V lookup: CDR1 KGHDR, CDR2 SFDVKD. V gave up 5 bases and J gave up 5 bases, with 8 bases separating them.